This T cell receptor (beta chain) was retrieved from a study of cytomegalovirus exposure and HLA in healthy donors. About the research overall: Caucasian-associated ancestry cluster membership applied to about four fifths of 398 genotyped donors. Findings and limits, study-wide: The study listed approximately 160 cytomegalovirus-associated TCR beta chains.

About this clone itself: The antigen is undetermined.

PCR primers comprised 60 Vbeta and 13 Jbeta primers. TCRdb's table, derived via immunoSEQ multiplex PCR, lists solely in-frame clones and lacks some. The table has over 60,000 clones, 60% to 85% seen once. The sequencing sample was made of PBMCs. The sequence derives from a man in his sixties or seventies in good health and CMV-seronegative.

The CDR3 region is CASSLNRVQNTEAFF. The CDR3 DNA reads as TGTGCCAGCAGTCTCAACAGGGTTCAGAACACTGAAGCTTTCTTT. This chain joins TRBV6-1 and TRBJ1-1; TRBD1 might be the D (6 bases). The germline V gene has CDR1 MNHNS and CDR2 SASEGT. CDR3 size: 15 residues. Trimming left V 5 bases short and J 1 base short, with 14 bases between.